This T cell receptor beta chain was identified in a study of shared clonotypes between healthy human individuals. Turning to the study itself: A donor's plate count was three for CD4 naive and three for CD4 memory; CD8 naive had two and CD8 memory one. Findings and caveats of the study: Sharing across four donors was seen in 4.5% to 6.5% of naive CD4 clonotypes. Clonotypes not shared had lower generation probabilities than those common to all four donors.

It was CD45RO-negative cells, positively selected for CCR7, that made up naive CD8 cells, with terminally differentiated effector memory CD45RA+ cells excluded. Among the donors, all were Caucasian adults who lived in Nashville, Tennessee. The junction had 9 bases not matched to a gene; V was cut back by 5 bases and J by 5 bases. This CDR3 contains 17 residues. Per germline, CDR1 SGHVS and CDR2 FQNEAQ. Comments on this clone: Its antigen is currently unknown.

Profiling relied on immunoSEQ multiplex PCR, and the TCRdb table lists in-frame clones only, not all of them. The repertoire holds fewer than 1 million clones, with 90% to 97% as singletons. Sequencing used naive CD8+ T cells sorted from blood. This receptor was identified in a young man in good health. The chain carries TRBV7-8 and TRBJ2-5; the match to TRBD2 covers 15 bases. The CDR3 here is CASSGGLAGGLSETQYF. CDR3 in DNA: TGTGCCAGCAGCGGTGGACTAGCGGGAGGGCTCTCCGAGACCCAGTACTTC. The complete variable domain, with remaining parts taken from reference TRBV7-8 and TRBJ2-5, reads GAGVSQSPRYKVAKRGQDVALRCDPISGHVSLFWYQQALGQGPEFLTYFQNEAQLDKSGLPSDRFFAERPEGSVSTLKIQRTQQEDSAVYLCASSGGLAGGLSETQYFGPGTRLLVL.